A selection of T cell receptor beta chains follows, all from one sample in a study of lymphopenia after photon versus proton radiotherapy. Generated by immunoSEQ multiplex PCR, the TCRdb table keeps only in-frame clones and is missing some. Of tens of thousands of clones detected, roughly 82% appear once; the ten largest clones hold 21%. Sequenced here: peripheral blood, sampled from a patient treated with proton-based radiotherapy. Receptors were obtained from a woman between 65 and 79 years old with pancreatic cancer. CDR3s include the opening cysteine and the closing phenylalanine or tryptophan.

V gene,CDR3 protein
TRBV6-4,CASRDGTGGYQPQHF
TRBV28,CASSLTWGVYGYTF
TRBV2,CATYPGTGLDYEQYF
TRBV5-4,CASSLNRVTDTQYF
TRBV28,CASSLSGPGANEKLFF
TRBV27,CASSLKMVARGNTEAFF
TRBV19,CASSIDRDTEAFF
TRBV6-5,CASSYSGQKSPLHF
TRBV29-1,CSGGQPHSGTQYF
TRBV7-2,CASSRDRVSQKLFF
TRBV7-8,CASSLTVAKNIQYF
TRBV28,CASSLVGAVLGYEKLFF
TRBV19,CASRGTGTSGSISYNEQFF
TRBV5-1,CASSLLAGDTDTQYF
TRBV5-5,CASSAGSDRGWNGYTF
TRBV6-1,CASRTPGQNSPLHF
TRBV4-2,CASSPDSYNEQFF
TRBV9,CASSVAVTGGPGNEQFF
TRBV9,CASSGGQGRGTGELFF
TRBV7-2,CASSPGRGGNYEQYF
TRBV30,CAWRPGLLPSGANVLTF
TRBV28,CASSLPPWGRANTEAFF
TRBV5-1,CATAIQGPPLVGELFF
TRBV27,CASSKGDRAGYTF
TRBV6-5,CASSYDSGRQAYEQYF
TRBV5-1,CASSLVRGGEAFF
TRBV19,CASPEGTGTGNTIYF
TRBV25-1,CASTKNSGTNSGANVLTF
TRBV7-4,CASTLDSGVLEQYF
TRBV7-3,CASSLRGNPSTDTQYF
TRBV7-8,CASSDFTGQSANEQFF
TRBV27,CASRPGTSGLEQYF
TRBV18,CASSPGQGESDTQYF
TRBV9,CATRGASGYEQYF
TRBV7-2,CASSLNGPKGDTQYF
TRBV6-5,CASSYEVTGELFF
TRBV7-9,CASSLIRNEQFF
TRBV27,CASSTDVGSGNTIYF
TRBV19,CASSTLRGSSYNEQFF
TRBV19,CASSPPGRGNTEAFF
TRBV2,CASRSGNQPQHF
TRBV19,CASSRENNSPLHF
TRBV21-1,CAPRGDMNTEAFF
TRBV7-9,CASSLGSSGSSYEQYF
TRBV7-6,CASSLGSGGANSGNTIYF
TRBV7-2,CASSLYGGGKNTEAFF
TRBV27,CASREVPQSSYEQYF
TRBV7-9,CASSWPPTGDTGELFF
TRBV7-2,CASSLEAGGAYEQYF
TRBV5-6,CASSFGQVTLAKNIQYF
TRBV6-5,CASSPRRGGVEQYF
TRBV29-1,CSAGTGYGYTF
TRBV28,CASSPLGSSNYGYTF
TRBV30,CAWSSGISSGNTIYF
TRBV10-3,CAISSAGTSGSSVQFF